This is a list of T cell receptor beta chains from one sample in a study of T cell responses to AZD1222 COVID-19 vaccine. The repertoire was sequenced with immunoSEQ multiplex PCR; TCRdb's copy has only in-frame clones and lacks some. The table lists around 120,000 clones, 90% of them singletons. The source was peripheral blood, collected on day 0 of AZD1222 vaccination. Source of these receptors: an adult in good health. Both conserved end residues are part of each CDR3. D genes are given only for firm matches. Size values are once, few and many counts, or a class for expanded clones, and some rows have none.

j_call clone_size d_call v_call cdr3_nt cdr3_aa
TRBJ1-1 . TRBD1 TRBV7-9 TGTGCCAGCAGCCCAGGGGGACGTGGGACTGAAGCTTTCTTT CASSPGGRGTEAFF
TRBJ1-1 . . TRBV19 TGTGCCAGTAGTGCCCATGGACAGCCAACCACTGAAGCTTTCTTT CASSAHGQPTTEAFF
TRBJ2-1 . TRBD1 TRBV6-5 TGTGCCAGCAGACGGGGACAGGGGGCGAGGAATGAGCAGTTCTTC CASRRGQGARNEQFF
TRBJ2-7 . TRBD2 TRBV7-2 TGTGCCAGCAGCCAGGGACTACACTACGAGCAGTACTTC CASSQGLHYEQYF
TRBJ1-2 . . TRBV9 TGTGCCAGCAGCGAACTGGTGATAATCTTAGGCTACACCTTC CASSELVIILGYTF
TRBJ2-7 once . TRBV5-4 TGTGCCAGCAGCGTCTCCGGGACGGGCTCCTACGAGCAGTACTTC CASSVSGTGSYEQYF
TRBJ1-1 . . TRBV6-5 TGTGCCAGCAGTTACAGCACAGGGTTAGTCACTGAAGCTTTCTTT CASSYSTGLVTEAFF
TRBJ2-5 . TRBD1 TRBV15 TGTGCCACCAGCAGGGGGACAGAAGAGACCCAGTACTTC CATSRGTEETQYF
TRBJ1-1 . TRBD1 TRBV29-1 TGCAGCGGGACAGGCACCCTGAACACTGAAGCTTTCTTT CSGTGTLNTEAFF
TRBJ2-3 . TRBD1 TRBV11-2 TGTGCCAGCAGCCCGGGGGACAGGGGAGCAGATACGCAGTATTTT CASSPGDRGADTQYF
TRBJ1-2 . . TRBV28 TGTGCCAGCACCCTAGGGGGGCCAGGCAAAAGTAACTATGGCTACACCTTC CASTLGGPGKSNYGYTF